The T cell receptor beta chain described here comes from a study of cytomegalovirus exposure and HLA in healthy donors. The PCR was carried out with 60 Vbeta primers and 13 Jbeta primers. TCRdb's table, derived via immunoSEQ multiplex PCR, lists solely in-frame clones and lacks some. The sample lists 100,000 to 150,000 clones; over 60% were seen once. CDR1 is WNHNN, CDR2 SYGVQD, per germline (reference sequence). This CDR3 comprises 15 residues. Trimming stripped 4 bases from V and 1 base from J, with 10 bases between. The sequenced sample was PBMCs. The clonotype comes from a male donor in good health and CMV-seropositive. V usage is TRBV10-1 and J usage is TRBJ2-2; TRBD2 is a possible D gene (6 bases). The CDR3 DNA is TGCGCCAGCAGTGGGACCGGGGGGAACACCGGGGAGCTGTTTTTT. Amino acids: CASSGTGGNTGELFF.